Following are 5 T cell receptor beta chains from one sample sequenced in a study of identical twins. TCRdb used MiXCR to reprocess the 5' RACE reads, holding one entry per CDR3 protein. The profile shows hundreds of thousands of distinct CDR3 sequences, approximately 24% of them singletons. This same sample was also taken into another study, of T cells expressing NK-cell markers.

Input material: CD4+ T cells sorted from blood. These receptors were taken from a woman aged 18-35 years in good health.

Only one count was recorded for this clonotype. The rearrangement links TRBV20-1 to TRBJ2-5; 7 nucleotides match TRBD2. The CDR3 totals 15 residues. Germline CDR1 reads DFQATT; CDR2 reads SNEGSKA (reference sequence). With V trimmed by 2 bases and J by 3 bases, 9 bases remained unmatched. CDR3 loop: CSARMGGSWEETQYF. CDR3 nucleotide sequence: TGCAGTGCTAGAATGGGCGGGAGCTGGGAAGAGACCCAGTACTTC.

This clonotype was seen a handful of times. V and J are TRBV12-3 or TRBV12-4 and TRBJ1-1; possibly TRBD1 for D (6 bases). V was trimmed by 5 bases and J by 1 base, leaving 11 bases between them. The CDR3 extends over 14 amino acids. Written as DNA, the CDR3 is TGTGCCAGCAGTGCACAGGGACCGAACACTGAAGCTTTCTTT. Protein sequence: CASSAQGPNTEAFF.

The chain uses TRBV27 and TRBJ2-1, with 13 bases lining up with TRBD2. Germline CDR1 MNHEY, CDR2 SMNVEV (reference sequence). This CDR3 has 18 amino acids. J lost 0 bases, V lost 10 bases, and 12 bases had no gene match. The CDR3 DNA follows: TGTGCCAACGAGACTAGCGGGAGGAGGGAGAGCTCCTACAATGAGCAGTTCTTC. Its protein is CANETSGRRESSYNEQFF.

This chain connects TRBV3-1 to TRBJ2-7, with D unclear. Germline V gene lookup returns CDR1 LGHDT and CDR2 YNNKEL (reference sequence). V was trimmed by 0 bases and J by 6 bases, leaving 12 bases between them. The CDR3 has 14 amino acids. DNA of the CDR3: TGTGCCAGCAGCCAAGATACGGTAGTGGGCGAGCAGTACTTC. It yields the protein CASSQDTVVGEQYF.

This clonotype was seen a handful of times. This sequence joins TRBV7-9 and TRBJ2-5; D might be TRBD1 (5 bases). This CDR3 has 12 amino acids. Trimming stripped 7 bases from V and 5 bases from J, with 11 bases between. CDR1 is SEHNR, CDR2 FQNEAQ, per germline (reference sequence). CDR3 sequence: CASTPGWETQYF. CDR3 sequence (DNA): TGTGCCAGCACACCAGGGTGGGAGACCCAGTACTTC.